Each of the 15 T cell receptor beta chains below was sequenced from the same sample in a study of blood T cell repertoires in COVID-19. Data came from immunoSEQ multiplex PCR; TCRdb stores just in-frame clones and leaves some out. The table records some 100,000 clones, roughly 92% of them present only once. Sequenced input: peripheral blood. The receptors were sampled from a man aged 65-85 years with acute or convalescent COVID-19.

The rearrangement uses TRBV7-9 and TRBJ1-2; D might be TRBD1 (6 bases). CDR1 and CDR2 (germline): SEHNR, FQNEAQ (reference sequence). V dropped 0 bases and J dropped 1 base, with 12 bases sitting between them. The CDR3 has 16 residues. The CDR3 coding sequence is TGTGCCAGCAGCTTAGCGCTCGAGGGGGTTAACTATGGCTACACCTTC. Protein sequence: CASSLALEGVNYGYTF.

V usage is TRBV7-2 and J usage is TRBJ2-7; no definite D call. The V and J ends lost 6 bases and 2 bases respectively, with 5 bases between them. Germline V gene data show CDR1 as SGHTA and CDR2 as FQGNSA. There are 11 residues in the CDR3. This CDR3 reads CASSSAYEQYF. CDR3 bases: TGTGCCAGCAGTTCGGCCTACGAGCAGTACTTC.

The gene calls are TRBV5-1 and TRBJ2-7; 7 nucleotides line up with TRBD2. The CDR3 covers 14 residues. CDR1 and CDR2 from the germline V gene are SGHRS and YFSETQ. V shed 4 bases, J shed 1 base, and the junction held 5 bases outside the gene matches. CDR3 DNA: TGCGCCAGCAGCGGCTCGGGGGGATCCTACGAGCAGTACTTC. This codes for CASSGSGGSYEQYF.

This chain links TRBV18 with TRBJ1-1, with D perhaps TRBD1 (5 bases). The CDR3 has 14 residues. Deletions cut 5 bases from V and 0 bases from J, with 10 bases between. Germline lookup yields CDR1 KGHSH and CDR2 LQKENI. Here the CDR3 DNA reads TGTGCCAGCTCAAACTCACAGGTGAACACTGAAGCTTTCTTT. Residues: CASSNSQVNTEAFF.

The V call is TRBV28, the J call TRBJ2-5; TRBD1 might be the D (6 bases). The CDR3 is 13 amino acids. The germline V gene encodes CDR1 MDHEN and CDR2 SYDVKM. V lost 7 bases and J 4 bases, leaving 13 bases between the germline ends. CDR3 nucleotides: TGTGCCAGCATAGGAACAGGGAGAGAGACCCAGTACTTC. Protein product: CASIGTGRETQYF.

The gene calls are TRBV4-3 and TRBJ2-1; 7 bases line up with TRBD2. The CDR3 has 16 residues. V lost 5 bases to trimming and J lost 7 bases; unmatched junction nucleotides: 14. Germline V gene lookup returns CDR1 LGHNA and CDR2 YSLEER. The CDR3 DNA reads as TGCGCCAGCAGCGGCCCTGTCGCGGGAGTTCAGAATGAGCAGTTCTTC. It codes for CASSGPVAGVQNEQFF.

The chain links TRBV20-1 to TRBJ2-7, with TRBD1 matching 7 bases. Germline lookup yields CDR1 DFQATT and CDR2 SNEGSKA (reference sequence). J gave up 5 bases and V 6 bases, and 4 bases lay outside the gene matches. The CDR3 length is 11 residues. CDR3 sequence (DNA): TGCAGTGCGTACAGGGGACACGAGCAGTACTTC. It codes for CSAYRGHEQYF.

The genes are TRBV24-1 and TRBJ2-3, with 8 bases aligning to TRBD1. Looked up from germline, CDR1 is KGHDR and CDR2 is SFDVKD. This CDR3 spans 12 amino acids. Losses at the gene ends were 9 bases for V and 4 bases for J; bases not matched to a gene: 2. CDR3 sequence (DNA): TGTGCCACCTCAGGGGGCCCAGATACGCAGTATTTT. It translates to CATSGGPDTQYF.

The V gene is TRBV6-1, the J gene TRBJ1-3, with 9 bases that match TRBD1. Per germline, CDR1 MNHNS and CDR2 SASEGT. The CDR3 spans 18 residues. V lost 4 bases and J lost 6; bases outside the gene matches: 16. The CDR3 spells CASSADRGWGRGPNTIYF. Here the CDR3 DNA reads TGTGCCAGCAGTGCGGACAGGGGATGGGGCCGAGGGCCAAACACCATATATTTT.

The chain combines TRBV21-1 with TRBJ2-7; no DNA check was done on the table's D call, TRBD1. TRBV21-1 is a pseudogene. This CDR3 is built from 16 residues. The CDR3 loop is CASSKGDRVQSYEQYF. The CDR3 DNA reads as TGTGCCAGCAGCAAAGGGGACAGGGTCCAATCCTACGAGCAGTACTTC.

The chain uses TRBV3-1 (or the pseudogene TRBV3-2) and TRBJ1-1, with D possibly TRBD1 on 6 matching bases. CDR3 length: 14 amino acids. CDR1 is LGHDT, CDR2 YNNKEL, per germline (reference sequence). The V and J ends lost 4 bases and 5 bases respectively, with 14 bases between them. CDR3 loop: CASSPVGGRTEAFF. The CDR3 DNA is TGTGCCAGCAGCCCAGTAGGGGGAAGGACTGAAGCTTTCTTT.

The chain has TRBV29-1 and TRBJ2-6, with a possible D match to TRBD2 (6 bases). The V end was cut by 6 bases, the J end by 0 bases, with 12 bases between. In germline, CDR1 is SQVTM, CDR2 ANQGSEA. This CDR3 comprises 15 residues. The chain's CDR3 is CSVKIGGSGANVLTF. CDR3 coding DNA: TGCAGCGTAAAAATCGGGGGCTCTGGGGCCAACGTCCTGACTTTC.

This clone was seen once. The rearrangement links TRBV10-3 to TRBJ1-1, with a weak D call TRBD1 (5 bases). Trimming took off 7 bases at V and 1 base at J, with 16 bases between the two ends. CDR1 and CDR2 (germline): ENHRY, SYGVKD. There are 15 residues in the CDR3. The CDR3 here is CAIKKGTTQNTEAFF. CDR3 coding DNA: TGTGCCATCAAAAAGGGGACTACCCAGAACACTGAAGCTTTCTTT.

V usage is TRBV7-2 and J usage is TRBJ2-7; 13 bases map to TRBD2. CDR1 and CDR2 (germline): SGHTA, FQGNSA. V was clipped by 2 bases and J by 0 bases; unmatched bases: 4. The CDR3 loop spans 17 amino acids. The CDR3 is CASSLPTSGRSSYEQYF. CDR3 sequence (DNA): TGTGCCAGCAGCTTACCGACTAGCGGGAGGAGCTCCTACGAGCAGTACTTC. The complete variable domain, with remaining parts taken from reference TRBV7-2 and TRBJ2-7, reads GAGVSQSPSNKVTEKGKDVELRCDPISGHTALYWYRQSLGQGLEFLIYFQGNSAPDKSGLPSDRFSAERTGGSVSTLTIQRTQQEDSAVYLCASSLPTSGRSSYEQYFGPGTRLTVT.

V usage is TRBV5-1 and J usage is TRBJ1-2; unclear D gene. Germline loops: CDR1 SGHRS, CDR2 YFSETQ. CDR3 length equals 14 residues. V was pared by 2 bases and J by 5 bases, with 13 bases between. The CDR3 nucleotides read TGCGCCAGCAGCTTTGGAGGAGATACTTATGGCTACACCTTC. Translation: CASSFGGDTYGYTF.